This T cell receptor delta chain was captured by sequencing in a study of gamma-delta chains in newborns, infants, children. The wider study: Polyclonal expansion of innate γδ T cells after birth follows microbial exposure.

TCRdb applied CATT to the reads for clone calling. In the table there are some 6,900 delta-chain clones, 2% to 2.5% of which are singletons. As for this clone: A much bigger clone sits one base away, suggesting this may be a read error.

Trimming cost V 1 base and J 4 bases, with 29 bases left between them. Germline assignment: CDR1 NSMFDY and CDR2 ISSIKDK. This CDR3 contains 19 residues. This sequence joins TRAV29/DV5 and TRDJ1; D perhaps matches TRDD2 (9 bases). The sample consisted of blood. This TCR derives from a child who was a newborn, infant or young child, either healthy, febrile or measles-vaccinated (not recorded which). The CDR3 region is CAASLLPSYDPWGNDKLIF. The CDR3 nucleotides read TGTGCAGCAAGCCTACTGCCTTCCTACGATCCCTGGGGGAACGATAAACTCATCTTT. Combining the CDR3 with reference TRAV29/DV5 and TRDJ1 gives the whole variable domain DQQVKQNSPSLSVQEGRISILNCDYTNSMFDYFLWYKKYPAEGPTFLISISSIKDKNEDGRFTVFLNKSAKHLSLHIVPSQPGDSAVYFCAASLLPSYDPWGNDKLIFGKGTRVTVEP.